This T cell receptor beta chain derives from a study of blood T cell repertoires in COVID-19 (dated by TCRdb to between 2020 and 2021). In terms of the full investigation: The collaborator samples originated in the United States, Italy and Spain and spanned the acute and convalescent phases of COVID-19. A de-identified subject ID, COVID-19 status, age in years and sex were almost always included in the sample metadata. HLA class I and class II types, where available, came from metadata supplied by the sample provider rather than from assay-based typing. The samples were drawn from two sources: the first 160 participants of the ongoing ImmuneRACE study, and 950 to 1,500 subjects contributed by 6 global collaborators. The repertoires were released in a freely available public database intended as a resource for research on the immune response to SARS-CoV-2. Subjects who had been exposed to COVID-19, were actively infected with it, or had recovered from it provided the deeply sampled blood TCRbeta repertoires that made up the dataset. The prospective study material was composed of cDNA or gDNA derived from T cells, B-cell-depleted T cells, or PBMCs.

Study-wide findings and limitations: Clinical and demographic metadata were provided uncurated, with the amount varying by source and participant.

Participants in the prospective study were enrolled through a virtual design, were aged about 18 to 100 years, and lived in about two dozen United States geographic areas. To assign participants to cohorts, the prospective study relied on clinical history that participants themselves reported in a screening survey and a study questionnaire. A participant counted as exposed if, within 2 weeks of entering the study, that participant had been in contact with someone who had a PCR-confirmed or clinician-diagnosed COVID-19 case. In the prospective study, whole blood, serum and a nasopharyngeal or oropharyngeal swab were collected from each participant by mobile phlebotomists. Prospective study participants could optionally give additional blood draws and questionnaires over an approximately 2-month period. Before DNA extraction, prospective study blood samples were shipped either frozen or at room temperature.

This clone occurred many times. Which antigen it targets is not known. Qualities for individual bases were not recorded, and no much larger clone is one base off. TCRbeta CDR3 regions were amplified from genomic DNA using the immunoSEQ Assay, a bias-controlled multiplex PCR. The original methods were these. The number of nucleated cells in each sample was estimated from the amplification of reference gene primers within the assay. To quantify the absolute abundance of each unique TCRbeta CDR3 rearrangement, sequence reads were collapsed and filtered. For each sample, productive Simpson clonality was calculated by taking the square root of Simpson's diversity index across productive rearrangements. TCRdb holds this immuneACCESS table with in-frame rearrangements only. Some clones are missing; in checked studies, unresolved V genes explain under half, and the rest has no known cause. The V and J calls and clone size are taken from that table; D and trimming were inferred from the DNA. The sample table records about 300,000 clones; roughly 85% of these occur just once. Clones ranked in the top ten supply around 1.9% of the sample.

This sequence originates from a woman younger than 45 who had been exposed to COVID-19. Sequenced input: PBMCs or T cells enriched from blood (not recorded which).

The CDR3: CAGQGKSYNSPLHF. The bases read TGTGCCGGACAGGGAAAGTCCTATAATTCACCCCTCCACTTT. In this chain, TRBV28 is recombined with TRBJ1-6, with TRBD1 identical over 8 junction bases. V is pruned by 11 bases and J by 1 base, leaving 4 bases of the junction without a gene match. CDR3 length: 14 amino acids, cysteine to phenylalanine. Only the CDR3 region is kept as DNA, spanning 42 bases read in frame from base 1. CDR1 and CDR2, looked up from the germline V gene, are MDHEN and SYDVKM.